This T cell receptor (beta chain) is from a study of CXCR3-negative and CXCR3-positive naive CD8 T cells. Points on this clonotype: The target antigen is unknown.

Within the CD8+ T cell compartment, naive cells were CD45RO-CCR7+CD27+CD95-. Study-wide points: Both naive subsets, CXCR3-negative and CXCR3-positive, displayed similar TRBV-TRBJ usage, unlike memory cells. Each naive subset displayed comparably high diversity, whereas memory CD8+ cells displayed much lower diversity. Comparison of naive cells showed more hydrophobic TRB CDR3s in CXCR3-positive than in CXCR3-negative naive cells.

Germline V gene data show CDR1 as LGHNA and CDR2 as YNFKEQ. This CDR3 spans 18 amino acids. Each TRB cDNA library was prepared by 5' RACE (with UMI labels). From its re-call of the 5' RACE reads, TCRdb lists each CDR3 protein once, without DNA. The sample table sets out approximately 56,000 distinct CDR3 sequences. Sequencing input: naive CXCR3- CD8+ T cells from blood. Specified subset: CD45RO-CCR7+CD27+CD95- naive CD8+ T cells lacking CXCR3 (TNR3-). The chain uses TRBV4-2 and TRBJ2-5; with no DNA, the TCRdb D assignment of TRBD2 cannot be verified. This TCR derives from a human donor in good health. Some clones in this sample may be carry-over from other donors' samples. The CDR3 sequence: CASSQTPGSGSGRETQYF.